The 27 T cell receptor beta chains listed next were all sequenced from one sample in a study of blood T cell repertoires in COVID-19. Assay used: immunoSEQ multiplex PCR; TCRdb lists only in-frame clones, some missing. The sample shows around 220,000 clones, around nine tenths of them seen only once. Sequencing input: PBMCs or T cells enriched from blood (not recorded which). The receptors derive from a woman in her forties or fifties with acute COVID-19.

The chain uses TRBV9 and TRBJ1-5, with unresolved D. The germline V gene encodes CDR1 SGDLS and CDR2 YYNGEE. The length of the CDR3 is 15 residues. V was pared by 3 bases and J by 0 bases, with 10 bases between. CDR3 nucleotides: TGTGCCAGCAGCGAAAGTAGCTATAGCAATCAGCCCCAGCATTTT. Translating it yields CASSESSYSNQPQHF.

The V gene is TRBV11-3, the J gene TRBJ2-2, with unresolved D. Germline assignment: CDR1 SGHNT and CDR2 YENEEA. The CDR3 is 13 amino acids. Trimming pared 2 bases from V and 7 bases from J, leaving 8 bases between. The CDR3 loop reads CASSLLGNGELFF. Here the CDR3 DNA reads TGTGCCAGCAGCTTATTGGGCAACGGGGAGCTGTTTTTT.

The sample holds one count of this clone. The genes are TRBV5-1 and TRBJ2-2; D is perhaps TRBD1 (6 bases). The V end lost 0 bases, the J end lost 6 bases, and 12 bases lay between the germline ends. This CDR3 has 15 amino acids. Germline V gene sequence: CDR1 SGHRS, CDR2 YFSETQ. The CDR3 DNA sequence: TGCGCCAGCAGCTTGGTGCTAGCAGGGGCCGGGGAGCTGTTTTTT. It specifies CASSLVLAGAGELFF.

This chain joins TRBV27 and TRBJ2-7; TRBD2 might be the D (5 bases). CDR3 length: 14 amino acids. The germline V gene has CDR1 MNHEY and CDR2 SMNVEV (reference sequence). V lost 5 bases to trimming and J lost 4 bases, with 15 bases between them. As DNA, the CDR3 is TGTGCCAGCAGTGTTGCTAGCCTAGGGTACGAGCAGTACTTC. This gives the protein CASSVASLGYEQYF.

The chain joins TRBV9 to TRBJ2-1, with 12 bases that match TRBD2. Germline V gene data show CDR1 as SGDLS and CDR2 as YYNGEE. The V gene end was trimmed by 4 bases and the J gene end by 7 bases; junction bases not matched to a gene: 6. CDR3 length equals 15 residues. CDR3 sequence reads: CASSLGLAGTNEQFF. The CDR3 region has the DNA TGTGCCAGCAGCCTAGGACTAGCGGGAACAAATGAGCAGTTCTTC.

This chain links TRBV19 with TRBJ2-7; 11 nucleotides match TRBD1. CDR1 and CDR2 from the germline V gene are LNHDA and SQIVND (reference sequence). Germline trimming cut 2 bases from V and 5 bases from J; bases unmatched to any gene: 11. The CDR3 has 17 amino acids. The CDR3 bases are TGTGCCAGTAGTATATGGGGACAGGGGGTCTCGTCCCACGAGCAGTACTTC. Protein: CASSIWGQGVSSHEQYF.

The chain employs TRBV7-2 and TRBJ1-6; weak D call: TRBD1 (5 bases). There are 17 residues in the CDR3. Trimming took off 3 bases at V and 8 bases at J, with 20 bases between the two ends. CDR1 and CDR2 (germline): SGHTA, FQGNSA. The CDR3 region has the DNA TGTGCCAGCAGCTTGGGCAGGGCCGCATTCGATGATTCACCCCTCCACTTT. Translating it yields CASSLGRAAFDDSPLHF. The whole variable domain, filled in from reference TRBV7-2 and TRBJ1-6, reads GAGVSQSPSNKVTEKGKDVELRCDPISGHTALYWYRQSLGQGLEFLIYFQGNSAPDKSGLPSDRFSAERTGGSVSTLTIQRTQQEDSAVYLCASSLGRAAFDDSPLHFGNGTRLTVT.

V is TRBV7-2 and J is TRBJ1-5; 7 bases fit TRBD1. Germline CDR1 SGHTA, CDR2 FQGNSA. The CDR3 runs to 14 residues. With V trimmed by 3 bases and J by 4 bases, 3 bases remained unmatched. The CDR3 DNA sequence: TGTGCCAGCAGCTTCGGGACAGTAAATCAGCCCCAGCATTTT. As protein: CASSFGTVNQPQHF.

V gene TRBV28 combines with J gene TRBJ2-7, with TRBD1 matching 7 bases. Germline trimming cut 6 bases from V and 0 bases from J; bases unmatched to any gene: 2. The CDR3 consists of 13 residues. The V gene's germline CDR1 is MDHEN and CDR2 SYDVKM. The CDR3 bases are TGTGCCAGCAGAGGGACAGACTCCTACGAGCAGTACTTC. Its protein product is CASRGTDSYEQYF.

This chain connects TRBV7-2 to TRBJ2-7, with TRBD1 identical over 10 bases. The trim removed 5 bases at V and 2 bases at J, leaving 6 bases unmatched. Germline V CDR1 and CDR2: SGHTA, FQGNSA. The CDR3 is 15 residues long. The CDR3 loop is CASSTQGTGAYEQYF. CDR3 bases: TGTGCCAGCAGCACACAGGGGACAGGGGCCTACGAGCAGTACTTC.

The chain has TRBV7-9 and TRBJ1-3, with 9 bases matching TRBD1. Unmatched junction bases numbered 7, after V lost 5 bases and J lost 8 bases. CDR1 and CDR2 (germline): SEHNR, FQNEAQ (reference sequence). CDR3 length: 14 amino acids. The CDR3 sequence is CASSLTGGLDTIYF. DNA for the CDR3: TGTGCCAGCAGCCTAACAGGGGGCCTGGACACCATATATTTT.

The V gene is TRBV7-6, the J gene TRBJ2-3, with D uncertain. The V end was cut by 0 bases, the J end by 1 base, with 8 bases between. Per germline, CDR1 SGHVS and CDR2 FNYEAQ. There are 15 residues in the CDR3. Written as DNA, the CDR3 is TGTGCCAGCAGCTTAGCGTTACGAGGCACAGATACGCAGTATTTT. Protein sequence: CASSLALRGTDTQYF.

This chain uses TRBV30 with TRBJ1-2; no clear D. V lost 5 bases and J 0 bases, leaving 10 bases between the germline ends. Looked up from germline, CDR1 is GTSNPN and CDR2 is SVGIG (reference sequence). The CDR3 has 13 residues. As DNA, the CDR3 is TGTGCCTGGGGACCGGGAGCTAACTATGGCTACACCTTC. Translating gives CAWGPGANYGYTF.

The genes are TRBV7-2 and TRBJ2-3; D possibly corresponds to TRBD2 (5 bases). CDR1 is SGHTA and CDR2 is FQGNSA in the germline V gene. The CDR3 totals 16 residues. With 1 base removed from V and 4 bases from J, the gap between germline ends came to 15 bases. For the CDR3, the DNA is TGTGCCAGCAGCTTAGTCACGGGAATCTTTTCAGATACGCAGTATTTT. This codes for CASSLVTGIFSDTQYF.

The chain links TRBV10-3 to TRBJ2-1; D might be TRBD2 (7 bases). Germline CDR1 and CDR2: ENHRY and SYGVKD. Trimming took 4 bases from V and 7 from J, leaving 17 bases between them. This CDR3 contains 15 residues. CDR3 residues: CAISVGGGPENEQFF. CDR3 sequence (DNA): TGTGCCATCAGTGTAGGGGGAGGGCCTGAAAATGAGCAGTTCTTC.

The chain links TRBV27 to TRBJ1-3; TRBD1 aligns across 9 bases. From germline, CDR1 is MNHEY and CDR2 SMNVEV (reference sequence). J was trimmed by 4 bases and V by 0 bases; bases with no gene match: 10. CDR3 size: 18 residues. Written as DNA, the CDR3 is TGTGCCAGCAGTTTATCCCCATCAGGGACAGGGTCCGGAAACACCATATATTTT. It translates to CASSLSPSGTGSGNTIYF.

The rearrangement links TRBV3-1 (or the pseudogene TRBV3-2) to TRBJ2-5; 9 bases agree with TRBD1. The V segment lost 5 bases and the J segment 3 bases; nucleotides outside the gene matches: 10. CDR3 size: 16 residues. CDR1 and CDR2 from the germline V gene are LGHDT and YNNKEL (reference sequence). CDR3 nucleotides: TGTGCCAGCAGCACTCATGGGACAGGGCGGAAAGAGACCCAGTACTTC. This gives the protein CASSTHGTGRKETQYF.

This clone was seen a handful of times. The DNA of the CDR3 is TGTGCCAGCAACACAGGGCGAGAGCAGTACTTC. Its translation: CASNTGREQYF. The chain links TRBV28 to TRBJ2-7; TRBD1 is a possible D gene (6 bases). The CDR3 is 11 amino acids. V was shortened by 7 bases and J by 7 bases, with 11 bases between the two germline ends. Germline lookup yields CDR1 MDHEN and CDR2 SYDVKM. Complete variable domain (other parts from reference TRBV28 and TRBJ2-7): DVKVTQSSRYLVKRTGEKVFLECVQDMDHENMFWYRQDPGLGLRLIYFSYDVKMKEKGDIPEGYSVSREKKERFSLILESASTNQTSMYLCASNTGREQYFGPGTRLTVT.

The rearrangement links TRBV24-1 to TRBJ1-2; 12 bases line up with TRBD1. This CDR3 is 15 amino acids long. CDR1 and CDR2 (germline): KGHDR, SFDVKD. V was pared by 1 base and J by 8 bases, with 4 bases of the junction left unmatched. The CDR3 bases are TGTGCCACCAGTGATTTTGGGACAGGGGGCGAGGGCTACACCTTC. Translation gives CATSDFGTGGEGYTF.

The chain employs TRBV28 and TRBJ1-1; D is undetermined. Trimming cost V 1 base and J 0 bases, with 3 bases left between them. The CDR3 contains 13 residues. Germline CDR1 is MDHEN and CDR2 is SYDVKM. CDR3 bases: TGTGCCAGCAGTTTATCGGTGAACACTGAAGCTTTCTTT. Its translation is CASSLSVNTEAFF.

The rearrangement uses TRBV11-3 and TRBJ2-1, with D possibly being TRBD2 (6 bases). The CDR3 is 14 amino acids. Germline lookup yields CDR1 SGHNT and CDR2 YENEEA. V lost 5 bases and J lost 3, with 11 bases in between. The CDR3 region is CASSRDSRYNEQFF. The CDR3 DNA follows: TGTGCCAGCAGCCGGGACTCCCGCTACAATGAGCAGTTCTTC.

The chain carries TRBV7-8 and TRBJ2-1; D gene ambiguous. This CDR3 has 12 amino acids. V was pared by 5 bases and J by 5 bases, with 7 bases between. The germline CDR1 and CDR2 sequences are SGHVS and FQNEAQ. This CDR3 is CASSPRDNEQFF. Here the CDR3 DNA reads TGTGCCAGCAGCCCCCGGGACAATGAGCAGTTCTTC.

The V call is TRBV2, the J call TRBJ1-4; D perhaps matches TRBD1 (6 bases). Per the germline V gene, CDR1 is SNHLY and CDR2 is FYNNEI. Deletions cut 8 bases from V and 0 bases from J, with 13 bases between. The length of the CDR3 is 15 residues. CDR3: CASRAGVATNEKLFF. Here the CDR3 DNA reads TGTGCCAGCCGGGCAGGGGTAGCAACTAATGAAAAACTGTTTTTT.

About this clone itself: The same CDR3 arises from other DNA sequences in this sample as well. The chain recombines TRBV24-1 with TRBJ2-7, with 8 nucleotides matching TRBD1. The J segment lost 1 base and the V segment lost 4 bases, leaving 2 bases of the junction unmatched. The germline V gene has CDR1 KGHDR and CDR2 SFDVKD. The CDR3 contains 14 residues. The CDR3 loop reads CATSEGQGSYEQYF. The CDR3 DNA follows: TGTGCCACCAGTGAAGGACAGGGATCCTACGAGCAGTACTTC.

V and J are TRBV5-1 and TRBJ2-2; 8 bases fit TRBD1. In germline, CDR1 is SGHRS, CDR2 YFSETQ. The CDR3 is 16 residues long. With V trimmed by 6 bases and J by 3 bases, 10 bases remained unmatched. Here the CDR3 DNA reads TGCGCCAGCAACCTCCCGGGACAGGCCGACACCGGGGAGCTGTTTTTT. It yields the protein CASNLPGQADTGELFF.

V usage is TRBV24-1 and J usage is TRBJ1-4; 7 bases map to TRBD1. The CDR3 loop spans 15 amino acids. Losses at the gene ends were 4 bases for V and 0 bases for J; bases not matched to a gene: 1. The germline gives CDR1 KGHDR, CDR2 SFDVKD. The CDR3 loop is CATSDGQATNEKLFF. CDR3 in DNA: TGTGCCACCAGTGACGGACAGGCAACTAATGAAAAACTGTTTTTT.

The CDR3 DNA sequence: TGCGCCAGCAGCCAGACAGGGAGCTCCTACAATGAGCAGTTCTTC. Encoded protein: CASSQTGSSYNEQFF. The chain carries TRBV4-1 and TRBJ2-1, with 7 bases fitting TRBD1. CDR3 length: 15 amino acids. Germline assignment: CDR1 MGHRA and CDR2 YSYEKL. V gave up 3 bases and J gave up 0 bases; unmatched junction bases: 2.